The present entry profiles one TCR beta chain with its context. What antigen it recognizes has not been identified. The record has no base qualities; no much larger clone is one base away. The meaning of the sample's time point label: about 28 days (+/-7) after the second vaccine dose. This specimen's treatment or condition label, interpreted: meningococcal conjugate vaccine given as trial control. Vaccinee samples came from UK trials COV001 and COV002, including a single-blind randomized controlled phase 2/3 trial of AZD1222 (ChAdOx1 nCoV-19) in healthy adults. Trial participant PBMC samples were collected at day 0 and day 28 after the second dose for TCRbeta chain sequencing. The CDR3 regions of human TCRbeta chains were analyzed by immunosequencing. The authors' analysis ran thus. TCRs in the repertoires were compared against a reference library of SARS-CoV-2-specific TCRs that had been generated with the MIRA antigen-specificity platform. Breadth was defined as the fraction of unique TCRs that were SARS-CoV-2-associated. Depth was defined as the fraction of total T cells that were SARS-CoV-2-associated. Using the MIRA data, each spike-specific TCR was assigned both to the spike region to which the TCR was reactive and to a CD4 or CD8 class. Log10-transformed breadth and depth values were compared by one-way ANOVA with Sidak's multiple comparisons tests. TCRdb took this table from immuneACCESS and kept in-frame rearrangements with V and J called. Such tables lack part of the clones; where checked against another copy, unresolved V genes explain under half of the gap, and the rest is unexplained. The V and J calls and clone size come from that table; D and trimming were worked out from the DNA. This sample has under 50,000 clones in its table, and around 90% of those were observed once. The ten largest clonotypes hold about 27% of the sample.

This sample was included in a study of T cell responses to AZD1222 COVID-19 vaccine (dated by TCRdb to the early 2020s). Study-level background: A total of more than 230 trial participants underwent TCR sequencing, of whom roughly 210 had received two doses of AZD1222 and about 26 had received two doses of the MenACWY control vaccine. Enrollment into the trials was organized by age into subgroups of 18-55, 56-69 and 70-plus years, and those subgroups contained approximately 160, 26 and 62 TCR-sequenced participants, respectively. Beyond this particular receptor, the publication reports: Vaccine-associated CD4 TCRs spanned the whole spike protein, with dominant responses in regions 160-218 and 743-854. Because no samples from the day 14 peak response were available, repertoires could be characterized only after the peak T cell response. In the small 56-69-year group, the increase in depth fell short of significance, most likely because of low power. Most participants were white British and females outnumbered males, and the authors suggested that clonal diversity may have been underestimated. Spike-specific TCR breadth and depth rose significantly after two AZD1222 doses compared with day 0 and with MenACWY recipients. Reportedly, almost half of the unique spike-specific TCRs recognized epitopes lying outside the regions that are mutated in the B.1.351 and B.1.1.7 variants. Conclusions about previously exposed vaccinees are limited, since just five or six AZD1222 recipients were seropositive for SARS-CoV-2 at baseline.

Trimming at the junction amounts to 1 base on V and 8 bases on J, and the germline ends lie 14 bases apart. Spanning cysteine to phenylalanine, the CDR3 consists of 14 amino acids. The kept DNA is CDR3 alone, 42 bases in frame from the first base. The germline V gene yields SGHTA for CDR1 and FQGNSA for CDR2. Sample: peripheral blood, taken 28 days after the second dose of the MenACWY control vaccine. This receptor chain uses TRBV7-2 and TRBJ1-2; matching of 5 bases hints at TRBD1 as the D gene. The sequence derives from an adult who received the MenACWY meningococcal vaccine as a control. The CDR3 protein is CASSLVQAIPGYTF. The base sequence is TGTGCCAGCAGCTTAGTACAGGCGATACCCGGCTACACCTTC. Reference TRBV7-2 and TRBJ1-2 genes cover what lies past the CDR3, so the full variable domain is GAGVSQSPSNKVTEKGKDVELRCDPISGHTALYWYRQSLGQGLEFLIYFQGNSAPDKSGLPSDRFSAERTGGSVSTLTIQRTQQEDSAVYLCASSLVQAIPGYTFGSGTRLTVV.